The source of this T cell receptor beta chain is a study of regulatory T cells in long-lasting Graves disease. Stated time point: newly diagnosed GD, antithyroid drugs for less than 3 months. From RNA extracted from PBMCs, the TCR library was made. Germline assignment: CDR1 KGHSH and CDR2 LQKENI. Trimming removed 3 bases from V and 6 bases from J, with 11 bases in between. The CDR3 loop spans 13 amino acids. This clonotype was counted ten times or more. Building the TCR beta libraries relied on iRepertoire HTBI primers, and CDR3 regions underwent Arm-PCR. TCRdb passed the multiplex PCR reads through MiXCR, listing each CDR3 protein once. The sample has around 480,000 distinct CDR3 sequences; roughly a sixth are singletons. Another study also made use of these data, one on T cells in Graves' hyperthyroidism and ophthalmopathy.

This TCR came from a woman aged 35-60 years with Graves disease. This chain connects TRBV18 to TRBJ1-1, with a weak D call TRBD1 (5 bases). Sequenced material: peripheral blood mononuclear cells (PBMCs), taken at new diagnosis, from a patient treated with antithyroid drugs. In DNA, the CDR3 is TGTGCCAGCTCACCCGGGGACTTGGCTGAAGCTTTCTTT. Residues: CASSPGDLAEAFF.